Given below is one TCR beta chain in context. Only in-frame clones appear in the TCRdb table, and some are missing; sequencing was by immunoSEQ multiplex PCR. The sample includes under 200,000 clones, roughly 94% of them seen just once. This sample stems from a study of control samples from healthy donors and cancer patients. This sequence was found in a woman in her forties in good health. Sequencing used blood.

The DNA for the CDR3 is TGTGCCAGCAGTTACTCAGTAGCGGGATCGGGTGATACGCAGTATTTT. Translating gives CASSYSVAGSGDTQYF. V usage is TRBV6-6 and J usage is TRBJ2-3; 8 bases align to TRBD2. CDR1 is MNHNY and CDR2 is SVGAGI in the germline V gene (reference sequence). Trimming removed 0 bases from V and 6 bases from J; junction bases left unmatched: 8. The CDR3 consists of 16 residues.